This TCR beta chain was recorded in a study of STAT3 mutations in large granular lymphocyte leukemia. Each sample's TCRbeta library yielded on average roughly 42,000 productive templates. This table comes from immunoSEQ multiplex PCR, and its TCRdb copy is limited to in-frame clones, with some not included. The repertoire consists of tens of thousands of clones, with 86% occurring once and the leading ten covering 9.5% to 15%. On this clone: Its target is not known.

Findings and limits, study-wide: Every T-cell large granular lymphocyte leukemia patient had at least one immunodominant TCR beta clonotype.

The TCR sequence derives from a man aged 55 to 70 with T-cell large granular lymphocyte leukemia. Some clones in this sample may be carry-over from other donors' samples. Sequences were obtained from peripheral blood mononuclear cells.

CDR3 DNA sequence: TGTGCCAGCAGCTTCCTCGGGACATCGGAGACCCAGTACTTC. Protein sequence: CASSFLGTSETQYF. The chain links TRBV7-9 to TRBJ2-5; D is possibly TRBD1 (6 bases). CDR1 SEHNR and CDR2 FQNEAQ come from the germline V gene (reference sequence). The CDR3 runs to 14 residues. Trimming stripped 3 bases from V and 5 bases from J, with 13 bases between.